Given below is one T cell receptor (beta chain) in context. Its antigen is unknown. Base qualities are not at hand, and no much larger clone is one base apart. The germline V gene encodes CDR1 ENHRY and CDR2 SYGVKD. Germline trimming amounts to 8 bases on V and 1 base on J, with 9 as the count of junction bases outside the gene matches. Inclusive of the bounding cysteine and phenylalanine, the CDR3 is 15 residues long. The entry retains the CDR3 DNA only, 45 bases that are in frame from base 1. The data belong to a study of patients and donors after allogeneic stem cell transplantation (TCRdb year 2020). Libraries came from RT-PCR. Sequencing instrument: NextSeq 550. TCRdb reprocessed the public reads (quality trimming at Q25 with fastp, clone calling with MiXCR) and kept in-frame beta chains. Identical CDR3 protein sequences are pooled into one entry, listed with their most common genes and DNA. For this sample there are 920,000 or so distinct CDR3 sequences; about a sixth appear just once. Roughly 6% of the sample is held by the ten biggest clonotypes.

The chain links TRBV10-3 with TRBJ2-5; a stretch of 8 junction bases matches TRBD2. This TCR was recovered from a human donor who was either an allogeneic HSCT recipient or a stem cell or donor lymphocyte infusion donor (not recorded which). It is not recorded whose cells these are; they may come from a transplant donor. The sequenced sample was blood, either unsorted or a sorted T cell fraction (not recorded which). The nucleotide sequence is given as TGTGCCATCGGCTGGAGCGGGGGAGTCCAAGAGACCCAGTACTTC. Translated, this gives CAIGWSGGVQETQYF.